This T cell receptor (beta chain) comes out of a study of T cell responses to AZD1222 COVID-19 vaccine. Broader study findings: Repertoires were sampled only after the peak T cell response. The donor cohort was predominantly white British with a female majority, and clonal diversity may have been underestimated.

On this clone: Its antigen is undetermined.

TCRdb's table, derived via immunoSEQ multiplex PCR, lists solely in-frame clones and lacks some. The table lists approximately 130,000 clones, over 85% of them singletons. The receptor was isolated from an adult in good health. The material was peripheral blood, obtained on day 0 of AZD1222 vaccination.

Here the CDR3 DNA reads TGCGCCAGCAGCCCTTCCCTTTTGACTAGCGGGAGCTCCTACAATGAGCAGTTCTTC. Protein sequence: CASSPSLLTSGSSYNEQFF. V usage is TRBV4-1 and J usage is TRBJ2-1; 12 nucleotides line up with TRBD2. Germline V gives CDR1 MGHRA, CDR2 YSYEKL. The CDR3 spans 19 residues. V dropped 4 bases and J dropped 0; count of bases not matched to a gene: 10.